This T cell receptor (beta chain) was sequenced during a study of T-cell reconstitution after alpha-beta-depleted transplantation in children. Study results and caveats: T cells produced anew were the main source of T-cell counts and diversity one year after transplant. As was reported, about two months after transplant, alpha-beta T cells came from several hundred expanded graft clones. The study traced high day-60 TCRbeta diversity in some patients to surviving recipient T cells and thymic progenitors.

Points on this clonotype: Its cognate antigen is unknown.

This CDR3 region has 13 residues. V was pared by 6 bases and J by 5 bases, with 3 bases of the junction left unmatched. The germline CDR1 and CDR2 sequences are MNHNS and SASEGT. The TCRbeta library was prepared with unique molecular identifiers. From the PCR reads, TCRdb called clonotypes with MiXCR, one entry per CDR3 protein. This sample yields some 100,000 distinct CDR3 sequences, of which roughly 16% are seen a single time; about 18% belongs to the top ten. The chain employs TRBV6-1 and TRBJ2-2; 7 bases line up with TRBD2. The receptor's source is a male patient under 10 years old who had a stem cell transplant for acute lymphoblastic leukemia, so the T cells may come from the graft donor. This specimen consisted of PBMCs, mostly from graft donor cells, obtained 180 days after TCRalphabeta/CD19-depleted stem cell transplant. The CDR3 coding sequence is TGTGCCAGCAGCGGGAGGCGTACCGGGGAGCTGTTTTTT. This encodes CASSGRRTGELFF.